This T cell receptor (beta chain) was sequenced during a study of cytomegalovirus exposure and HLA in healthy donors. PCR employed 60 Vbeta and 13 Jbeta primers. Sequencing was performed with immunoSEQ multiplex PCR; in TCRdb, only in-frame clones are kept and a portion is missing. The profile shows over 150,000 clones, 70% to 80% of them singletons. The CDR3 is made up of 15 amino acids. CDR1 is SGHRS, CDR2 YFSETQ, per germline. Trimming removed 4 bases at V and 1 base at J, with 12 bases between. This clone was observed once. Antigen specificity is unknown. Study outcomes and limitations: Cytomegalovirus status was reportedly diagnosed by the classifier with high sensitivity and specificity. In a later analysis, V- and J-gene trimming of beta chains associated with a DCLRE1C missense variant, replicated independently. A later analysis reportedly found that, within productive TCRs, an Asian-associated ancestry cluster had fewer N-insertions than the mean observed across the approximately 660 donors. For presence/absence analyses, sequencing depth was assumed to be roughly uniform across donors.

This chain joins TRBV5-1 and TRBJ2-1; a weak D match, TRBD2 (7 bases). Sequencing was performed on PBMCs. This TCR came from a woman aged 45-59 years in good health and CMV-seronegative. CDR3 sequence (DNA): TGCGCCAGCAGCCCGGGGGGCCTGTCCTACAATGAGCAGTTCTTC. Amino acid sequence: CASSPGGLSYNEQFF.